The clone carrying this T cell receptor (beta chain) was counted many times. This entry is derived from a study of neurological immune-mediated disorders. TCRdb reprocessed the 5' RACE reads with MiXCR, giving one entry per CDR3 protein. This repertoire shows some 33,000 distinct CDR3 sequences, 1.5% found once; its top ten account for 9.2%. Sequences were obtained from PBMCs. This sequence was found in a woman aged 25-40 years with multiple sclerosis.

CDR3 sequence: CASSLVGGSNYGYTF. DNA of the CDR3: TGTGCCAGCAGCTTAGTTGGGGGATCAAACTATGGCTACACCTTC. The genes are TRBV7-2 and TRBJ1-2, with D perhaps TRBD1 (5 bases). CDR3 length: 15 amino acids. Germline V gene lookup returns CDR1 SGHTA and CDR2 FQGNSA. Trimming removed 1 base at V and 2 bases at J, with 11 bases between.